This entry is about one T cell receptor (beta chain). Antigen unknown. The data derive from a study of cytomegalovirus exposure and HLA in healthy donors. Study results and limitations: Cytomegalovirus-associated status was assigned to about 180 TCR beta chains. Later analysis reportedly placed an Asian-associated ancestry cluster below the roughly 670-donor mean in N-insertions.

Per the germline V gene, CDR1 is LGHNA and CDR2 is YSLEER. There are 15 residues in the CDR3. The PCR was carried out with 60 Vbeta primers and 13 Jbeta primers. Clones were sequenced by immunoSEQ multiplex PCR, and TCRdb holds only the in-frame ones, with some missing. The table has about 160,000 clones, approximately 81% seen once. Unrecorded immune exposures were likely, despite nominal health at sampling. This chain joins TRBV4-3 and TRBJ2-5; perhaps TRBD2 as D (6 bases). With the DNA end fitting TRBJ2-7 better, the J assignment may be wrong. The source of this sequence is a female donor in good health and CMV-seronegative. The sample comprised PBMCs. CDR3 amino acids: CASSPQRVSSYEQYF. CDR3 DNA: TGCGCCAGCAGCCCACAGCGGGTTAGCTCCTACGAGCAGTACTTC.